These T cell receptor beta chains were read from a single sample in a study of graft-versus-host responses after intestinal transplantation. Repertoires were generated with immunoSEQ multiplex PCR, while TCRdb's copy carries only in-frame clones and drops some. The top ten hold more than 1.4% of the sample, which has approximately 100,000 clones, roughly 82% seen once. Source: PBMCs, taken 255 days after intestinal transplant. All receptors derive from a human patient who received an intestinal transplant, so some T cells may come from the graft donor. Both conserved end residues are part of each CDR3. The D gene is left open where the match is weak. Rows may omit the clone size; those that give it use once, few, many or a size class.

CDR3 DNA | CDR3 protein | clone size | D gene | J gene | V gene | CDR3 length
TGTGCCATCAGTGATTCCGTTCAGGGACCCCAGCATTTT | CAISDSVQGPQHF | NA | NA | TRBJ1-5 | TRBV10-3 | 13
TGTGCCAGCAGTGGGACAGGGGGTGTCTATGGCTACACCTTC | CASSGTGGVYGYTF | NA | TRBD1 | TRBJ1-2 | TRBV6-1 | 14
TGTGCCAGCAGTTCCCAATCCGGGGCCAACGTCCTGACTTTC | CASSSQSGANVLTF | NA | NA | TRBJ2-6 | TRBV5-4 | 14
TGTGCCAGCTCACCAAGCGGGGGAACGCAGTATTTT | CASSPSGGTQYF | NA | TRBD2 | TRBJ2-3 | TRBV18 | 12
TGTGCCAGCAGCCCGATGACAGCTGACACTGAAGCTTTCTTT | CASSPMTADTEAFF | once | NA | TRBJ1-1 | TRBV2 | 14
TGCGCCAGCAGCTTTGACCCAGGGGTCCTTTACGAGCAGTACTTC | CASSFDPGVLYEQYF | NA | NA | TRBJ2-7 | TRBV5-1 | 15
TGTGCCAGCAGTTGGATAGCAGGGGCCACCGGGGAGCTGTTTTTT | CASSWIAGATGELFF | NA | NA | TRBJ2-2 | TRBV6-5 | 15
TGCGCCAGCAGCCAAGGCACAGGGGGCGAATACACTGAAGCTTTCTTT | CASSQGTGGEYTEAFF | NA | TRBD1 | TRBJ1-1 | TRBV4-3 | 16
TGCAGCGTTGCCCCAGGGGCCTTCACTGAAGCTTTCTTT | CSVAPGAFTEAFF | NA | NA | TRBJ1-1 | TRBV29-1 | 13
TGTGCCAGCAGGGACCCCCGGGACAGCTATGAAAAACTGTTTTTT | CASRDPRDSYEKLFF | NA | TRBD1 | TRBJ1-4 | TRBV6-6 | 15
TGCGCCAGCAGTCAAATCACCACCGCGGACAGGGCCGTCTATAGCAATCAGCCCCAGCATTTT | CASSQITTADRAVYSNQPQHF | NA | TRBD1 | TRBJ1-5 | TRBV23-1 | 21
TGTGCCAGCAGTTTAATAGCTTACGAGCAGTACTTC | CASSLIAYEQYF | NA | NA | TRBJ2-7 | TRBV28 | 12
TGTGCCAGCAGCTATGCCATGGGGGGTGGTGAGCCCCAGCATTTT | CASSYAMGGGEPQHF | NA | NA | TRBJ1-5 | TRBV7-8 | 15
TGTGCCAGCAGCCAGACGGCCAGGGGGAGTCTCAGCACTGGGGCCAACGTCCTGACTTTC | CASSQTARGSLSTGANVLTF | NA | TRBD1 | TRBJ2-6 | TRBV9 | 20
TGTGCCAGCAGTTTCTCAGGTCGCGATGAGCAGTTCTTC | CASSFSGRDEQFF | NA | NA | TRBJ2-1 | TRBV28 | 13
TGTGCCAGCAGCTTCCTCGGACTAGCGGGAGACGAGCAGTTCTTC | CASSFLGLAGDEQFF | once | TRBD2 | TRBJ2-1 | TRBV13 | 15
TGTGCCAGCAGCTTACCGCTTCAGGACGATACGCAGTATTTT | CASSLPLQDDTQYF | few | NA | TRBJ2-3 | TRBV5-4 | 14
TGTGCCAGCAGTTTAAGGATCCGGGCTGAAGCTTTCTTT | CASSLRIRAEAFF | NA | NA | TRBJ1-1 | TRBV27 | 13
TGCAGCGTTGGAGTCAGGATGGATACTGAAGCTTTCTTT | CSVGVRMDTEAFF | NA | NA | TRBJ1-1 | TRBV29-1 | 13
TGTGCCAGCAGCTTGTCAGGTCCGGGGGGCTACACCTTC | CASSLSGPGGYTF | NA | NA | TRBJ1-2 | TRBV5-6 | 13
TGTGCCAGCAGTGATTCGCTCGCTGGCTACACCTTC | CASSDSLAGYTF | NA | NA | TRBJ1-2 | TRBV2 | 12
TGTGCCAGCAGTTACGAGGACAGGGGCTCGAATGAGCAGTTCTTC | CASSYEDRGSNEQFF | NA | TRBD1 | TRBJ2-1 | TRBV6-6 | 15
TGTGCCAGCAGCTCACACTCCCAACTAGAGAGGGAGTTCTTC | CASSSHSQLEREFF | NA | NA | TRBJ2-1 | TRBV7-8 | 14
TGTGCCAGCAGTGATACCGACAGCCACGAGGACTACGAGCAGTACTTC | CASSDTDSHEDYEQYF | few | NA | TRBJ2-7 | TRBV6-1 | 16
TGTGCCAGCAGTTCCCAGGGAGTTGGCGAAAAACTGTTTTTT | CASSSQGVGEKLFF | NA | NA | TRBJ1-4 | TRBV28 | 14
TGTGCCAGCAGTCCGGGACAACTATACGAGCAGTACTTC | CASSPGQLYEQYF | NA | NA | TRBJ2-7 | TRBV28 | 13
TGTGCCAGCAGCTCTTCCGGGACAGGGGCCCAGCCCCAGCATTTT | CASSSSGTGAQPQHF | NA | TRBD1 | TRBJ1-5 | TRBV2 | 15
TGTGCCAGCAGCCCGGGAGGAAGAACTCTAGATACGCAGTATTTT | CASSPGGRTLDTQYF | NA | TRBD2 | TRBJ2-3 | TRBV7-3 | 15
TGCAGCGTTGAACGGGGTAGCTTTTTCACAGATACGCAGTATTTT | CSVERGSFFTDTQYF | NA | NA | TRBJ2-3 | TRBV29-1 | 15
TGTGCCAGCAGAGATACAGGGAACACTGAAGCTTTCTTT | CASRDTGNTEAFF | NA | NA | TRBJ1-1 | TRBV7-2 | 13
TGCGCCAGCAGCCAAGAAGGGGGCCCGGGCCTCAGGGAGGAGACCCAGTACTTC | CASSQEGGPGLREETQYF | NA | TRBD1 | TRBJ2-5 | TRBV4-1 | 18
TGCGCCAGCAGCCAAGATCCAGGGGGTTTGGGTCAGCCCCAGCATTTT | CASSQDPGGLGQPQHF | NA | TRBD1 | TRBJ1-5 | TRBV4-1 | 16
TGTGCCAGCAGCGTAGTAGGGACAGACCTCTATGGCTACACCTTC | CASSVVGTDLYGYTF | NA | TRBD1 | TRBJ1-2 | TRBV9 | 15
TGTGCCAGCAGCTTATCTCCGTCCGGGGCCAATGAGCAGTTCTTC | CASSLSPSGANEQFF | NA | NA | TRBJ2-1 | TRBV7-8 | 15
TGTGCCAGTAGCGATGGGGAGAGAGGGGCCAACGTCCTGACTTTC | CASSDGERGANVLTF | NA | NA | TRBJ2-6 | TRBV19 | 15
TGTGCCAGTAGTACCCTCCTGGGGACAGGGGACGGCTACACCTTC | CASSTLLGTGDGYTF | NA | TRBD1 | TRBJ1-2 | TRBV19 | 15
TGCGCCAGCAGCCAAGAAAGAGGAGGCAATCAGCCCCAGCATTTT | CASSQERGGNQPQHF | NA | NA | TRBJ1-5 | TRBV4-1 | 15
TGTGCCAGCAGCTTAGGGGGGGGCAGACCCTACGAGCAGTACTTC | CASSLGGGRPYEQYF | NA | NA | TRBJ2-7 | TRBV27 | 15
TGTGCCAGCAGTTTATCATCGGGGAATACGCAGTATTTT | CASSLSSGNTQYF | once | NA | TRBJ2-3 | TRBV28 | 13